Listed here are 9 T cell receptor beta chains from one sample, sequenced in a study of OX40 agonist ivuxolimab in advanced cancers. TCRdb's table, derived via immunoSEQ multiplex PCR, lists solely in-frame clones and lacks some. In the table there are fewer than 75,000 clones, roughly 86% of which are singletons. The specimen comprised CD4+ or CD8+ T cells sorted from blood, sampled in a trial of the OX40 agonist ivuxolimab. The receptors originated from an adult with an advanced solid tumor such as melanoma, head and neck, liver or kidney cancer.

The J gene is TRBJ1-5, the V gene TRBV6-6; no clear D gene. Germline-derived CDR1 and CDR2 are MNHNY and SVGAGI (reference sequence). CDR3 length: 13 residues. V lost 6 bases, J lost 3 bases, and 9 bases lay in between. The CDR3 DNA is TGTGCCAGCAGGAATAACCTCAATCAGCCCCAGCATTTT. This codes for CASRNNLNQPQHF.

CDR3 sequence reads: CASSLWAVGSYNEQFF. In DNA form, the CDR3 reads TGTGCCAGCAGCTTGTGGGCGGTGGGGTCCTACAATGAGCAGTTCTTC. The chain joins TRBV5-6 to TRBJ2-1; D not resolved. Germline CDR1 and CDR2: SGHDT and YYEEEE. Trimming shortened V by 1 base and J by 1 base, and 12 bases separated the two germline ends. The CDR3 length is 16 residues.

V and J are TRBV5-8 and TRBJ2-7; 9 bases are a match to TRBD2. The CDR3 is made up of 15 amino acids. The junction had 4 bases not matched to a gene; V was cut back by 3 bases and J by 0 bases. CDR1 and CDR2 (germline): SGHTS, YDEGEE. CDR3 loop: CASSSSGTSSYEQYF. In DNA, the CDR3 is TGTGCCAGCAGCTCTAGCGGGACTTCCTCCTACGAGCAGTACTTC.

This chain connects TRBV5-1 to TRBJ2-1; a possible D gene is TRBD2 (6 bases). V was trimmed by 0 bases and J by 1 base, leaving 11 bases between them. Per germline, CDR1 SGHRS and CDR2 YFSETQ. The length of the CDR3 is 16 residues. CDR3 loop: CASSLDGSSSYNEQFF. In DNA, the CDR3 is TGCGCCAGCAGCTTGGACGGGAGTTCGTCCTACAATGAGCAGTTCTTC.

In DNA form, the CDR3 reads TGTGCCAGCAGTTACGACAGGGGAAGGTATGAGCAGTACTTC. Its translation: CASSYDRGRYEQYF. The gene calls are TRBV6-5 and TRBJ2-7; TRBD1 matches at 8 bases. Germline lookup yields CDR1 MNHEY and CDR2 SVGAGI. V shed 2 bases and J 7 bases; nucleotides not matched to a gene: 7. CDR3 length equals 14 residues.

The rearrangement links TRBV2 to TRBJ1-5; TRBD1 agrees at 8 bases. The CDR3 sequence is 14 residues long. Germline values: CDR1 SNHLY, CDR2 FYNNEI. The V gene end was trimmed by 5 bases and the J gene end by 6 bases; junction bases not matched to a gene: 6. The CDR3 DNA reads as TGTGCCAGCAGTCCAGACAGGGGAAGTCAGCCCCAGCATTTT. As protein: CASSPDRGSQPQHF.

The J gene is TRBJ2-2, the V gene TRBV7-9; TRBD2 matches at 11 bases. The CDR3 covers 16 residues. Trimming cost V 5 bases and J 4 bases; bases outside gene matches: 6. The germline CDR1 and CDR2 sequences are SEHNR and FQNEAQ (reference sequence). The CDR3 loop is CASSPRLAGSTGELFF. DNA of the CDR3: TGTGCCAGCAGCCCAAGACTAGCGGGGAGCACCGGGGAGCTGTTTTTT.

In this sample, this clone turned up once. The chain combines TRBV4-3 with TRBJ2-2, with a tentative D call TRBD2 (6 bases). Germline CDR1 and CDR2: LGHNA and YSLEER. This CDR3 has 14 residues. Trimming cost V 1 base and J 8 bases, with 11 bases left between them. The CDR3 region is CASSQGGGRGELFF. CDR3 coding DNA: TGCGCCAGCAGCCAAGGAGGAGGGAGGGGGGAGCTGTTTTTT.

Only a few counts were recorded for this clone. Compared with germline, one end of the junction differs, possibly owing to a read error. The J gene is TRBJ2-7, the V gene TRBV7-7; D tentatively reads TRBD1 or TRBD2 (5 bases each). The CDR3 runs 17 residues. CDR1 is SSHAT and CDR2 is FNYEAQ in the germline V gene (reference sequence). The CDR3 protein is CASSPIHEGKLSYEQYF. The CDR3 DNA reads TGTGCTAGCAGCCCCATACATGAGGGGAAACTATCCTACGAGCAGTACTTC.